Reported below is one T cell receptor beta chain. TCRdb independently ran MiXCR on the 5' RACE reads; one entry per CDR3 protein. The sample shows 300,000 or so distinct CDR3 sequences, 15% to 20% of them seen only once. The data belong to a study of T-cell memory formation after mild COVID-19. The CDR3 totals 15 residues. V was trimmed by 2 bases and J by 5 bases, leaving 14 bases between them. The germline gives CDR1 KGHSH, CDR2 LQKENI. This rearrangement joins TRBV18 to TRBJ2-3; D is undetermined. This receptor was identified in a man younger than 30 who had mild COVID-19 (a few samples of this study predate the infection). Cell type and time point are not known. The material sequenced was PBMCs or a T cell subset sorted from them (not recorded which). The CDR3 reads CASSPFSPERDTQYF. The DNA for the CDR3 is TGTGCCAGCTCACCATTTAGCCCCGAGCGAGATACGCAGTATTTT.